The clone carrying this T cell receptor beta chain showed up just once. Its antigen is as yet unknown. This sample is part of a study of cytomegalovirus exposure and HLA in healthy donors. Whole-study findings and limits: A likely sequencing artifact accounted for one observed cluster of highly shared sequence variants.

PCR involved 60 Vbeta and 13 Jbeta primers. Original methodology: As a later analysis found, there were 70 million to 80 million unique TCR beta chains, of which around 10 million were shared. Clones were sequenced by immunoSEQ multiplex PCR, and TCRdb holds only the in-frame ones, with some missing. The D gene and trimming were derived from the DNA, and the V and J assignments and clone size from that table. The sample includes 60,000 or so clones, 77% of them seen just once. The CDR3 loop spans 16 amino acids. V lost 4 bases and J lost 2, with 18 bases in between. The germline V gene encodes CDR1 SGHRS and CDR2 YFSETQ.

The sequence derives from a middle-aged woman in good health and CMV-seropositive. The chain couples TRBV5-1 to TRBJ1-2; no firm D call. Sequenced material: PBMCs. The CDR3 DNA is TGCGCCAGCAGCCTGACACCTATAACGGAAAACTATGGCTACACCTTC. Translation gives CASSLTPITENYGYTF.